This is a list of T cell receptor beta chains from one sample in a study of blood T cell repertoires in COVID-19. TCRdb's table, derived via immunoSEQ multiplex PCR, lists solely in-frame clones and lacks some. Among some 290,000 clones, roughly nine tenths were seen once, and the ten largest hold about an eighth. The sample was peripheral blood. These receptors all come from a woman aged 25 to 39 with COVID-19, enrolled during active disease. The CDR3 runs from the conserved cysteine through the conserved F or W. Fields, in order: J gene, D gene, V gene, clone size, CDR3 DNA, CDR3 protein. A D gene is named only where the DNA matches it firmly. Expanded clones are given a class, and other clones once, few, many or no size at all.

TRBJ1-1 | - | TRBV2 | - | TGTGCCAGCAGGAGGACGGGGGTGAACACTGAAGCTTTCTTT | CASRRTGVNTEAFF
TRBJ2-1 | TRBD2 | TRBV5-5 | - | TGTGCCAGCAGCTTGGTGGGGACCACTAGCGGCAATGAGCAGTTCTTC | CASSLVGTTSGNEQFF
TRBJ2-1 | - | TRBV18 | - | TGTGCCAGCTCAGGCGGGACTTTGGGGCCGTTCTTC | CASSGGTLGPFF
TRBJ1-1 | - | TRBV5-6 | - | TGTGCCAGCAGCAACGACAGGCGAATAGGCTTGAACACTGAAGCTTTCTTT | CASSNDRRIGLNTEAFF
TRBJ1-6 | - | TRBV6-5 | - | TGTGCCGTCCAACAGGGCCTCTCTTTAAATTCACCCCTCCACTTT | CAVQQGLSLNSPLHF
TRBJ1-6 | TRBD1 | TRBV6-4 | few | TGTGCCAGCAGTGTCGACCCGGGACAGGGTGGATCACCCCTCCACTTT | CASSVDPGQGGSPLHF
TRBJ1-1 | - | TRBV10-3 | - | TGTGCCATCAGTGATCGGTTGGACACTGAAGCTTTCTTT | CAISDRLDTEAFF
TRBJ1-5 | TRBD1 | TRBV28 | - | TGTGCCAGCAGTTCCACACAGGGGTTTCAGCCCCAGCATTTT | CASSSTQGFQPQHF
TRBJ2-7 | TRBD1 | TRBV7-9 | - | TGTGCCAGCAGCCACCCCGGGACAGGCTTTTCTGGCTCCTACGAGCAGTACTTC | CASSHPGTGFSGSYEQYF
TRBJ2-7 | TRBD1 | TRBV5-4 | - | TGTGCCAGCGGCAACCCGGGACAGGGGTCCTACGAGCAGTACTTC | CASGNPGQGSYEQYF
TRBJ1-2 | - | TRBV11-2 | - | TGTGCCAGCAGCTCACCTGGAGGGACCCCCTATGGCTACACCTTC | CASSSPGGTPYGYTF
TRBJ1-1 | - | TRBV3-1/TRBV3-2 | - | TGTGCCAGCAGCCAGAGAAAAACCTTGAACACTGAAGCTTTCTTT | CASSQRKTLNTEAFF
TRBJ2-7 | TRBD1 | TRBV5-1 | - | TGCGCCAGCAGCTTGGGTCCAAGACAGGGCTCTATAACCTACGAGCAGTACTTC | CASSLGPRQGSITYEQYF
TRBJ2-3 | TRBD2 | TRBV27 | - | TGTGCCAGCAGCTTTAGCGGGGGGGATACGCAGTATTTT | CASSFSGGDTQYF
TRBJ2-1 | TRBD1 | TRBV6-4 | - | TGTGCCAGCAGTGACTCGGGACAGAGTAATGAGCAGTTCTTC | CASSDSGQSNEQFF
TRBJ1-2 | - | TRBV3-1/TRBV3-2 | - | TGTGCCAGCAGCCAAAAGGGACTTAACTATGGCTACACCTTC | CASSQKGLNYGYTF
TRBJ2-5 | - | TRBV5-1 | - | TGCGCCAGCACCCGGGTCCCGGGGGTTGAGACCCAGTACTTC | CASTRVPGVETQYF
TRBJ1-2 | - | TRBV6-5 | - | TGTGCCAGCAGTCCTAACAGGGTGAACTATGGCTACACCTTC | CASSPNRVNYGYTF